This T cell receptor (beta chain) came from a study of cytomegalovirus exposure and HLA in healthy donors. Study summary: Unique TCR beta sequences numbering fewer than 130 million came from 150 million to 200 million T cells in an earlier analysis.

With 60 Vbeta and 13 Jbeta primers, the PCR was carried out. This table comes from immunoSEQ multiplex PCR, and its TCRdb copy is limited to in-frame clones, with some not included. This table has a few hundred thousand clones, roughly 80% appearing once. This CDR3 region has 14 residues. V lost 3 bases to trimming and J lost 1 base, with 9 bases between them. Per germline, CDR1 KGHSH and CDR2 LQKENI. Whole-study findings and limits: No immune exposure information besides CMV serostatus was available. Previously analyzed data showed that most TCR beta V segments were productive at a frequency of about 87% or about 30%.

Regarding this clone: Its antigen is still unknown.

The genes are TRBV18 and TRBJ1-1, with no clear D. The sequenced sample consisted of PBMCs. This TCR was sampled from a man aged 25-45 years in good health and CMV-seronegative. Here the CDR3 DNA reads TGTGCCAGCTCACCGTGGGCGAGGAACACTGAAGCTTTCTTT. Amino acids: CASSPWARNTEAFF.